The next 29 T cell receptor beta chains were all read from a single sample in a study of T cell repertoires in cytomegalovirus infection. These TCRs' antigens remain unknown. TCRdb passed the reads through MiXCR, listing each CDR3 protein once. Among roughly 500,000 distinct CDR3 sequences listed, roughly 34% were seen once. Sequenced here: cultured PBMCs, sampled from culture after CMV antigen stimulation. These receptors were taken from a human donor in good health (CMV status not recorded). Some clones in this sample may be carry-over from other donors' samples.

This clonotype showed up many times. The chain employs TRBV7-2 and TRBJ2-2; 9 bases agree with TRBD1. With V trimmed by 0 bases and J by 4 bases, 3 bases remained unmatched. Germline CDR1 and CDR2: SGHTA and FQGNSA. The CDR3 consists of 16 residues. CDR3 protein: CASSLAGQGSTGELFF. The CDR3 region has the DNA TGTGCCAGCAGCTTAGCGGGACAGGGAAGCACCGGGGAGCTGTTTTTT.

This clonotype has only a few counts. The chain uses TRBV25-1 and TRBJ2-1; D might be TRBD1 or TRBD2, each matching 5 bases. Germline CDR1 and CDR2: MGHDK and SYGVNS. Trimming left V 7 bases short and J 9 bases short, with 22 bases between. The CDR3 contains 15 residues. The chain's CDR3 is CASKGRQQRVSEQFF. CDR3 nucleotide sequence: TGTGCCAGCAAGGGACGCCAGCAACGGGTTAGTGAGCAGTTCTTC.

The chain is built from TRBV4-3 and TRBJ1-2; the D gene is possibly TRBD1 (5 bases). This CDR3 has 15 residues. CDR1 and CDR2 from the germline V gene are LGHNA and YSLEER. With 0 bases removed from V and 4 bases from J, the gap between germline ends came to 12 bases. The CDR3 sequence: CASSQEVTDSYGYTF. The CDR3 DNA reads as TGCGCCAGCAGCCAAGAAGTGACAGACTCCTATGGCTACACCTTC.

This clonotype was seen only a few times. The gene calls are TRBV28 and TRBJ2-5; D is ambiguous. The CDR3 is 15 residues long. Germline CDR1 MDHEN, CDR2 SYDVKM. V was pared by 6 bases and J by 6 bases, with 20 bases between. The CDR3 protein is CASRRLTAGDKTQYF. DNA of the CDR3: TGTGCCAGCAGGCGGTTGACGGCAGGCGACAAGACCCAGTACTTC.

The chain uses TRBV6-2 or TRBV6-3 and TRBJ2-7, with D possibly matching TRBD1 (5 bases). V gave up 6 bases and J gave up 1 base, with 10 bases separating them. This CDR3 spans 13 amino acids. Germline CDR1 reads MNHEY; CDR2 reads SVGEGT. This CDR3 reads CASRAGLSYEQYV. In DNA, the CDR3 is TGTGCCAGCAGAGCAGGGTTATCCTACGAGCAGTACGTC.

This clonotype showed up just a few times. This sequence joins TRBV5-1 and TRBJ2-5; the match to TRBD2 covers 10 bases. CDR1 and CDR2 (germline): SGHRS, YFSETQ. V was pared by 1 base and J by 5 bases, with 8 bases of the junction left unmatched. This CDR3 contains 16 residues. CDR3 protein: CASSLRASGSPETQYF. The CDR3 nucleotides read TGCGCCAGCAGCTTGAGGGCTAGCGGGAGTCCGGAGACCCAGTACTTC.

This clonotype was seen only a few times. The chain employs TRBV19 and TRBJ1-2, with TRBD1 matching 9 bases. In germline, CDR1 is LNHDA, CDR2 SQIVND (reference sequence). This CDR3 spans 15 amino acids. Unmatched junction bases numbered 16, after V lost 7 bases and J lost 10 bases. The CDR3 nucleotides read TGTGCCAGTACCAATCTCGGACAGGGGAAGATCGACTACACCTTC. This sequence encodes CASTNLGQGKIDYTF.

This rearrangement joins TRBV30 to TRBJ1-2; D is undetermined. This CDR3 contains 12 residues. V dropped 0 bases and J dropped 8 bases, with 10 bases sitting between them. The germline gives CDR1 GTSNPN, CDR2 SVGIG (reference sequence). CDR3 region: CAWSVRGIGYTF. In DNA form, the CDR3 reads TGTGCCTGGAGTGTAAGAGGTATCGGCTACACCTTC.

This clonotype was counted a single time. The rearrangement joins TRBV19 to TRBJ2-1; TRBD2 might be the D (5 bases). Per germline, CDR1 LNHDA and CDR2 SQIVND (reference sequence). V was shortened by 1 base and J by 11 bases, with 12 bases between the two germline ends. There are 13 residues in the CDR3. The CDR3: CASSIGLAPKQFF. CDR3 bases: TGTGCCAGTAGTATAGGGCTAGCCCCCAAGCAGTTCTTC.

V and J are TRBV6-5 and TRBJ2-3; the match to TRBD1 covers 7 bases. V shed 10 bases, J shed 2 bases, and the junction held 12 bases outside the gene matches. The CDR3 loop spans 15 amino acids. The germline V gene has CDR1 MNHEY and CDR2 SVGAGI. In DNA form, the CDR3 reads TGTGCCACCCAGAATACAGGGGCCCACACAGATACGCAGTATTTT. Its translation: CATQNTGAHTDTQYF.

V and J are TRBV7-2 and TRBJ1-5; D gene ambiguous. V lost 3 bases, J lost 3 bases, and 9 bases lay in between. Per germline, CDR1 SGHTA and CDR2 FQGNSA. The CDR3 extends over 14 amino acids. This CDR3 is CASSFRSNNQPQHF. The CDR3 DNA is TGTGCCAGCAGCTTTCGATCGAACAATCAGCCCCAGCATTTT.

The rearrangement links TRBV14 to TRBJ2-1, with D hard to call. The CDR3 sequence is 17 residues long. Per germline, CDR1 SGHDN and CDR2 FVKESK. Trimming removed 1 base from V and 3 bases from J, with 16 bases in between. CDR3 DNA: TGTGCCAGCAGCCAAGGCCGACTCGATCAATACTACAATGAGCAGTTCTTC. It encodes CASSQGRLDQYYNEQFF.

The chain employs TRBV7-2 and TRBJ2-1, with TRBD2 matching over 9 bases. CDR3 length: 16 residues. Germline-derived CDR1 and CDR2 are SGHTA and FQGNSA. The V segment lost 6 bases and the J segment 4 bases; nucleotides outside the gene matches: 10. The CDR3 DNA reads TGTGCCAGCAGGCGTTTAGCGGGAGTAAAGTACAATGAGCAGTTCTTC. Its protein product is CASRRLAGVKYNEQFF.

This clonotype has more than one count but fewer than ten. Here the CDR3 DNA reads TGCAGTGCTTCCTTTAGCGGCTCCTACGAGCAGTACTTC. It codes for CSASFSGSYEQYF. The chain employs TRBV20-1 and TRBJ2-7, with TRBD2 as a possible D gene (6 bases). The germline gives CDR1 DFQATT, CDR2 SNEGSKA (reference sequence). V was clipped by 5 bases and J by 0 bases, with 11 bases between them. The CDR3 is 13 amino acids.

V is TRBV29-1 and J is TRBJ2-2; D is possibly TRBD1 (6 bases). This CDR3 contains 17 residues. CDR1 is SQVTM, CDR2 ANQGSEA, per germline. Deletions cut 5 bases from V and 0 bases from J, with 19 bases between. For the CDR3, the DNA is TGCAGCGTTCTGGCTGGAACAGGGATATCGAACACCGGGGAGCTGTTTTTT. As protein: CSVLAGTGISNTGELFF.

The chain has TRBV6-6 and TRBJ2-3; 14 nucleotides align to TRBD2. J lost 2 bases, V lost 5 bases, and 9 bases had no gene match. Germline-derived CDR1 and CDR2 are MNHNY and SVGAGI (reference sequence). This CDR3 contains 18 residues. This CDR3 is CASSQTSGRASTTDTQYF. The CDR3 nucleotides are TGTGCCAGCAGTCAGACTAGCGGGAGGGCCTCAACCACAGATACGCAGTATTTT.

The chain is built from TRBV9 and TRBJ2-1, with TRBD2 as a possible D gene (5 bases). The CDR3 contains 14 residues. V was trimmed by 2 bases and J by 8 bases, leaving 14 bases between them. Germline V gene data show CDR1 as SGDLS and CDR2 as YYNGEE. Here the CDR3 DNA reads TGTGCCAGCAGCGTCAACTCCCAGGACTATGAGCAGTTCTTC. Its translation is CASSVNSQDYEQFF.

The table lists this clonotype with a few counts. This chain uses TRBV24-1 with TRBJ1-5; no clear D gene. The CDR3 covers 14 residues. Germline lookup yields CDR1 KGHDR and CDR2 SFDVKD. Trimming pared 0 bases from V and 4 bases from J, leaving 6 bases between. DNA of the CDR3: TGTGCCACCAGTGATTTGAACGGGAATCAGCCCCAGCATTTT. It specifies CATSDLNGNQPQHF.

This clonotype appeared a few times. The chain uses TRBV7-9 and TRBJ1-4; D possibly corresponds to TRBD1 (5 bases). V was pared by 5 bases and J by 5 bases, with 18 bases between. The CDR3 has 16 amino acids. Germline V CDR1 and CDR2: SEHNR, FQNEAQ (reference sequence). CDR3 nucleotide sequence: TGTGCCAGCAGCCCCCAACGGACATGGGGGAATGAAAAACTGTTTTTT. Translating it yields CASSPQRTWGNEKLFF.

V usage is TRBV6-8 and J usage is TRBJ2-2, with D uncertain. Germline CDR1 is MNHGY and CDR2 is SAAAGT. Trimming stripped 2 bases from V and 6 bases from J, with 16 bases between. The CDR3 loop spans 16 amino acids. The CDR3 region has the DNA TGTGCCAGCAGTTACGCCCAGAGGTCGCATCCCGGGGAGCTGTTTTTT. This gives the protein CASSYAQRSHPGELFF.

This clonotype was detected only a few times. The genes are TRBV12-3 or TRBV12-4 and TRBJ1-3; D is unresolved. The CDR3 is 13 residues long. Trimming removed 2 bases at V and 7 bases at J, with 9 bases between. CDR3 sequence reads: CASSLFSGNTIYF. The DNA of the CDR3 is TGTGCCAGCAGTTTATTTTCCGGGAACACCATATATTTT.

The rearrangement links TRBV28 to TRBJ1-5, with a possible D match to TRBD1 (6 bases). V gave up 5 bases and J gave up 0 bases, with 14 bases separating them. The CDR3 contains 16 residues. The germline V gene encodes CDR1 MDHEN and CDR2 SYDVKM. The CDR3 coding sequence is TGTGCCAGCAGTCCGTGGGGACACTATAGCAATCAGCCCCAGCATTTT. This gives the protein CASSPWGHYSNQPQHF.

This clonotype was seen many times. V usage is TRBV7-2 and J usage is TRBJ2-3, with D perhaps matching TRBD1 (5 bases). The CDR3 extends over 16 amino acids. The germline V and J ends were trimmed by 3 bases and 0 bases, with 13 bases remaining between them. Germline values: CDR1 SGHTA, CDR2 FQGNSA. CDR3 bases: TGTGCCAGCAGCTTCCCTAGGACAATCAGCACAGATACGCAGTATTTT. Protein sequence: CASSFPRTISTDTQYF.

The chain recombines TRBV7-2 with TRBJ2-7; 10 nucleotides align to TRBD2. Germline CDR1 SGHTA, CDR2 FQGNSA. This CDR3 comprises 15 residues. CDR3 sequence (DNA): TGTGCCAGCAGCTTAGGGTGGACTAGCGGCTACGGGCAGTACGTC. It yields the protein CASSLGWTSGYGQYV.

The genes are TRBV27 and TRBJ2-1; D not certain. The V and J ends lost 4 bases and 7 bases respectively, with 23 bases between them. The CDR3 totals 17 residues. The germline V gene has CDR1 MNHEY and CDR2 SMNVEV (reference sequence). Here the CDR3 reads CASSSASTLGGENEQFF. The CDR3 DNA reads as TGTGCCAGCAGTTCTGCTAGTACCCTAGGTGGGGAAAATGAGCAGTTCTTC.

This clonotype was observed a few times. The J gene is TRBJ2-4, the V gene TRBV28; perhaps D is TRBD1 or TRBD2 (6 bases each). The CDR3 runs to 14 residues. V gave up 7 bases and J gave up 8 bases, with 18 bases separating them. Per the germline V gene, CDR1 is MDHEN and CDR2 is SYDVKM. The CDR3 loop is CASTPGAGGDIQYF. The CDR3 DNA reads as TGTGCCAGCACCCCGGGGGCAGGCGGGGACATTCAGTACTTC.

The genes are TRBV28 and TRBJ1-6, with unresolved D. Trimming took off 8 bases at V and 4 bases at J, with 6 bases between the two ends. Germline V gene sequence: CDR1 MDHEN, CDR2 SYDVKM. The CDR3 extends over 12 amino acids. The CDR3 nucleotides read TGTGCCAGCGCGAATTATAATTCACCCCTCCACTTT. This encodes CASANYNSPLHF.

The genes are TRBV2 and TRBJ2-3, with a possible D match to TRBD2 (6 bases). The V gene's germline CDR1 is SNHLY and CDR2 FYNNEI. Trimming took 8 bases from V and 6 from J, leaving 21 bases between them. The CDR3 consists of 15 residues. The CDR3 nucleotides read TGTGCCAGCTGGACTGCGCGGGGCCGGATGGATACGCAGTATTTT. Residues: CASWTARGRMDTQYF. The entire variable domain, with the rest obtained from reference TRBV2 and TRBJ2-3, is as follows: EPEVTQTPSHQVTQMGQEVILRCVPISNHLYFYWYRQILGQKVEFLVSFYNNEISEKSEIFDDQFSVERPDGSNFTLKIRSTKLEDSAMYFCASWTARGRMDTQYFGPGTRLTVL.

This clonotype was seen ten or more times. The V gene is TRBV7-8, the J gene TRBJ1-4; TRBD1 matches at 9 bases. Trimming removed 4 bases from V and 2 bases from J; junction bases left unmatched: 5. The CDR3 runs 16 residues. Per the germline V gene, CDR1 is SGHVS and CDR2 is FQNEAQ. The CDR3 nucleotides read TGTGCCAGCAGCTACAGGGGGCAAGCGACTAATGAAAAACTGTTTTTT. Residues: CASSYRGQATNEKLFF.